This TCR beta chain was sequenced for a study of blood T cell repertoires in COVID-19. Original data processing: Amplification of reference gene primers was used by the study to estimate nucleated cell counts. The repertoire was sequenced with immunoSEQ multiplex PCR; TCRdb's copy has only in-frame clones and lacks some. V, J and clone size are those of that table, while D and trimming were read from the DNA. The repertoire holds under 60,000 clones, with approximately 90% as singletons. This CDR3 has 17 amino acids. CDR1 SGHDT and CDR2 YYEEEE come from the germline V gene. V trimming: 4 bases; J trimming: 0 bases; junction bases outside the gene matches: 10.

The TCR originated in a man between 45 and 60 years old with acute or convalescent COVID-19. The sample comprised peripheral blood. The V and J genes are TRBV5-6 and TRBJ1-3, with TRBD1 matching over 7 bases. CDR3 sequence: CASSPPGQLSSGNTIYF. CDR3 nucleotide sequence: TGTGCCAGCAGCCCCCCGGGACAGCTCTCCTCTGGAAACACCATATATTTT.